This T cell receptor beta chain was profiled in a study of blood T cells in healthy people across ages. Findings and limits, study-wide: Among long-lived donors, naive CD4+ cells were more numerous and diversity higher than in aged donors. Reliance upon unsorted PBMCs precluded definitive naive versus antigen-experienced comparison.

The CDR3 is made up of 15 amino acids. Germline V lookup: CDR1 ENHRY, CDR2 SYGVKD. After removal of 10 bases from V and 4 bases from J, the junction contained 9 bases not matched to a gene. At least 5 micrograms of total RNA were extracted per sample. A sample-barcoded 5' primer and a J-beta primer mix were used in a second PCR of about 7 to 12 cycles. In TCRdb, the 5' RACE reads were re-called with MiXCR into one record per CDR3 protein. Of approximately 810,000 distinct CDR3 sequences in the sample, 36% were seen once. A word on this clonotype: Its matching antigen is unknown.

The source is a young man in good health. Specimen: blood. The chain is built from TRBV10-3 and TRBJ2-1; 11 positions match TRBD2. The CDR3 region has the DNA TGTGCCACCAGAGCTAGCGGGGGGAGATACAATGAGCAGTTCTTC. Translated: CATRASGGRYNEQFF.